This T cell receptor (beta chain) stems from a study of read filtering for tumor transcriptome and immune sequencing. Concerning this clonotype itself: Its antigen is still unknown.

Study-level findings and limits: RNA-seq captured clonotypes less deeply and reliably than IR-seq.

Molecular barcoded adaptors covering alpha/delta and beta/gamma chains were used on approximately 400 ng RNA. Each CDR3 protein gets one entry after TCRdb re-called the reads with MiXCR. The sample records more than 100,000 distinct CDR3 sequences, roughly 13% being singletons. Germline CDR1 reads SGHRS; CDR2 reads YFSETQ. V shed 3 bases and J shed 4 bases, with 19 bases lying between them. This CDR3 comprises 16 residues. The chain links TRBV5-1 to TRBJ1-2; D might be TRBD1 (5 bases). The TCR sequence derives from a donor over 35 with multiple myeloma. Sequencing input: a population of CD138-negative cells sorted from bone marrow. The CDR3 DNA is TGCGCCAGCAGCTCGGTGGGGGAAGGCAGAGGCTATGGCTACACCTTC. This gives the protein CASSSVGEGRGYGYTF.